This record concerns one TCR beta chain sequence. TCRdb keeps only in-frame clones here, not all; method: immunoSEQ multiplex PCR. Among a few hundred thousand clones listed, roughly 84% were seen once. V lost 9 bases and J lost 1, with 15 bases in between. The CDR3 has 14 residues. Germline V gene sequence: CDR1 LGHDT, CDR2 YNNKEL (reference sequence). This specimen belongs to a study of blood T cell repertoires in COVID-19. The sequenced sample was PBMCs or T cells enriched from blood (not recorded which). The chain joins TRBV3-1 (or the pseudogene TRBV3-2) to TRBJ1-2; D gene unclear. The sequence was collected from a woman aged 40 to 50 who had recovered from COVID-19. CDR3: CASREQRCNYGYTF. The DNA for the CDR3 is TGTGCCAGTCGGGAGCAGAGGTGTAACTATGGCTACACCTTC.